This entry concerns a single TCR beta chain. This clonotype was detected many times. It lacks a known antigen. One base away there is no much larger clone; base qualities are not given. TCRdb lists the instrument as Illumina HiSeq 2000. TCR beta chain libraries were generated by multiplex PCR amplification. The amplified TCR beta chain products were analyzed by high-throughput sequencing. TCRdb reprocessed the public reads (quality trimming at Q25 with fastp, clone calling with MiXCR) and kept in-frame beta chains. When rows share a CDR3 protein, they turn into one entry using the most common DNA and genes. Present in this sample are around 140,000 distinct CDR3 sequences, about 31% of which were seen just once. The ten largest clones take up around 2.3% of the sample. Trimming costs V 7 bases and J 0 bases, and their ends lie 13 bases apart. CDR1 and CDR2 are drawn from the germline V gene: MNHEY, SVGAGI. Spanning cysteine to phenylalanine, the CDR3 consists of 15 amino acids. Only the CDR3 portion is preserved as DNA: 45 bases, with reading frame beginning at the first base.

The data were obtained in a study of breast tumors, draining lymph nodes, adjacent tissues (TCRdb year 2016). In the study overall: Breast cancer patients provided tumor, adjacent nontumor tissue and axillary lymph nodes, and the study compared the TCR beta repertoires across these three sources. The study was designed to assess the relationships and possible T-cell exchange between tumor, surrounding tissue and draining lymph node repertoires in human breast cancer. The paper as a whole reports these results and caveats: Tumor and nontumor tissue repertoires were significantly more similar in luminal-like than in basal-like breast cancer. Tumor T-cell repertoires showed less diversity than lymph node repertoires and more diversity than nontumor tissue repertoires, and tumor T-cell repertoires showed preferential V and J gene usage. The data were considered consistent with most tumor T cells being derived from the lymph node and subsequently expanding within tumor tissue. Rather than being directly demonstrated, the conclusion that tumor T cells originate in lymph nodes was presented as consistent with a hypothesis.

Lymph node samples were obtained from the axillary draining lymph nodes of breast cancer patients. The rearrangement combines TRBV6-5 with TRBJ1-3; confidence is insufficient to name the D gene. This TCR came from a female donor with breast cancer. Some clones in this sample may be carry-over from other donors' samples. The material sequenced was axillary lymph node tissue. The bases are TGTGCCAGCAAACTGACTCCTTTCTCTGGAAACACCATATATTTT. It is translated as CASKLTPFSGNTIYF.